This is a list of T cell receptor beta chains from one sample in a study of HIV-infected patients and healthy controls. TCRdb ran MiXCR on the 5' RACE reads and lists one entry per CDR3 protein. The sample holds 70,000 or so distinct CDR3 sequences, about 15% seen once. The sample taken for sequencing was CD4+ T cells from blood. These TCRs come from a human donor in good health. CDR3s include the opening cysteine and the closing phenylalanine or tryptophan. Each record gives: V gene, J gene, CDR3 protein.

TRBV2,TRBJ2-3,CASRYFSRGQDTQYF
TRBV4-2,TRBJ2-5,CASSPYQGEETQYF
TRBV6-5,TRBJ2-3,CASSYSPRADTDTQYF
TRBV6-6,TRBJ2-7,CASRRTGNDYEQYF
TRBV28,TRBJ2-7,CASSPGLPKRSYEQYF
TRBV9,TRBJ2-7,CASSPETGANEQYF
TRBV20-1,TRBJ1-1,CSHLGTLGTEAFF
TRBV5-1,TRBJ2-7,CASSTVLAGGNYEQYF
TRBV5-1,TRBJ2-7,CASTLKAGGVRYEQYF
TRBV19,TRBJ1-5,CASSFQAHNQPQHF
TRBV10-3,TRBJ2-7,CAISDPPPKGGAYEQYF
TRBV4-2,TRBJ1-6,CASSQGQAGSPLHF
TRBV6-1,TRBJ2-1,CASSEQDRDYNEQFF
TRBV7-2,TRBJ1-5,CASSRGDVSNQPQHF
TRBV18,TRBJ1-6,CASSLSPGGSSPLHF
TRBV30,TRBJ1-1,CAWSVWEANTEAFF
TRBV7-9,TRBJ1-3,CASSSAGGMFGGNTIYF
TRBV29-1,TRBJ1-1,CSTTGGQPTEAFF
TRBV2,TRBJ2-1,CASSESVQGLRNEQFF
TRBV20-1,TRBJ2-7,CSARDPTSIYEQYF
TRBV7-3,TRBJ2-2,CASSPSPTGELFF
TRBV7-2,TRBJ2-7,CASSTQTAYEQYF
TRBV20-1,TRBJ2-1,CSARETTSYNEQFF
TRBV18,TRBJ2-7,CASSPTGYEQYF
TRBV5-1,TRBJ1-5,CASSLSGTGDQPQHF
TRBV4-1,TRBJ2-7,CASSQDVAGTYEQYF
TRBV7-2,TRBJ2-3,CASSLYGGGTSTDTQYF
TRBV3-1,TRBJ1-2,CASSLPGDFHGYTF
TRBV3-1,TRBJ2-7,CASSLHQDVGQYF
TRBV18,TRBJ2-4,CASSPGEDIQYF
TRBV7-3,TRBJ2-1,CASSSDPGLGNEQFF
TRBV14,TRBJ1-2,CASSPYGRFYGYTF
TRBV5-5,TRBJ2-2,CASSLGTLYAGELFF
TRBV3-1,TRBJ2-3,CASSQVATSGSIAYF
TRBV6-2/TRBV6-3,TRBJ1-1,CASLGRANTEAFF
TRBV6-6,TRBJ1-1,CASSLDPEAFF
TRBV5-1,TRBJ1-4,CASSSQGRANEKLFF
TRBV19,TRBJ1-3,CASSVGINSGNTIYF
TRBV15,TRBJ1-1,CATSRAGYSEAFF
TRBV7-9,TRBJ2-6,CASSLGWEGPSGANVLTF
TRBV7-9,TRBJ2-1,CATTAGASYNEQFF
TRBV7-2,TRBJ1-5,CASSLKGRGVYQPQHF
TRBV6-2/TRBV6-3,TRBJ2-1,CASSPIRDSYNEQFF
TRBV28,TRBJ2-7,CASHGTSGSYEQYF
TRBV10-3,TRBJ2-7,CAISGSRDSYEQYF
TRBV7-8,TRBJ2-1,CASTPARYRSYNEQFF
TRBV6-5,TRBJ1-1,CASRGLYTEAFF
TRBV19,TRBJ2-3,CASGTNGQGGRAQYF
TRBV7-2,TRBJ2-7,CASSPGLAGVAYEQYF
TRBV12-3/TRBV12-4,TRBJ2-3,CASSKGLADGDTQYF